The 30 T cell receptor beta chains listed next were all sequenced from one sample in a study of identical twins. TCRdb re-derived calls from the 5' RACE reads in MiXCR, one entry per CDR3 protein. The sample contains hundreds of thousands of distinct CDR3 sequences, roughly 7.5% of which appear only once. These data also featured in a second study, about yellow fever vaccine responses in identical twins.

Sequencing was carried out using CD8+ T cells sorted from blood. These receptors were obtained from a young woman in good health.

In this sample, this clonotype turned up many times. V gene TRBV29-1 combines with J gene TRBJ2-5; 7 nucleotides match TRBD2. The trim removed 7 bases at V and 5 bases at J, leaving 13 bases unmatched. Germline CDR1 and CDR2: SQVTM and ANQGSEA. CDR3 size: 14 residues. CDR3 in DNA: TGCAGCGCCCAAGGCGGGAGTGTTATCGAGACCCAGTACTTC. Translation gives CSAQGGSVIETQYF.

Notes on this clonotype: At one boundary the junction diverges from the germline segment, which might be a read error. The gene calls are TRBV28 and TRBJ2-1, with TRBD1 identical over 8 bases. This CDR3 is 15 amino acids long. Germline CDR1 and CDR2: MDHEN and SYDVKM. The CDR3 sequence is CASSLGQGRTNKQFF. The CDR3 nucleotides read TGTGCCAGCAGTTTAGGACAGGGACGTACCAATAAGCAGTTCTTC.

The sample holds many counts of this clonotype. V is TRBV7-8 and J is TRBJ2-5; 8 bases line up with TRBD2. Germline values: CDR1 SGHVS, CDR2 FQNEAQ. The CDR3 covers 15 residues. V shed 1 base, J shed 4 bases, and the junction held 5 bases outside the gene matches. For the CDR3, the DNA is TGTGCCAGCAGCTTAGTACCGGGAGGGCGAGAGACCCAGTACTTC. Translation gives CASSLVPGGRETQYF.

V usage is TRBV3-1 and J usage is TRBJ2-3, with D possibly matching TRBD2 (5 bases). This CDR3 contains 17 residues. Trimming removed 4 bases at V and 1 base at J, with 18 bases between. Germline V gene data show CDR1 as LGHDT and CDR2 as YNNKEL (reference sequence). CDR3 sequence: CASSPSADYHGTDTQYF. CDR3 in DNA: TGTGCCAGCAGCCCCTCTGCCGACTACCATGGCACAGATACGCAGTATTTT.

The V and J genes are TRBV7-9 and TRBJ2-4, with 7 positions matching TRBD2. The germline gives CDR1 SEHNR, CDR2 FQNEAQ (reference sequence). V shed 5 bases and J 0 bases; nucleotides not matched to a gene: 10. This CDR3 region has 17 residues. The CDR3 protein is CASSPAGGGVAKNIQYF. The DNA for the CDR3 is TGTGCCAGCAGCCCTGCTGGGGGAGGGGTAGCCAAAAACATTCAGTACTTC.

This clonotype was observed many times. The chain links TRBV6-5 to TRBJ2-7; D may be TRBD1 (6 bases). This CDR3 has 14 amino acids. Germline values: CDR1 MNHEY, CDR2 SVGAGI. V lost 3 bases and J 4 bases, leaving 13 bases between the germline ends. This CDR3 reads CASSYGQGSYEQYV. In DNA form, the CDR3 reads TGTGCCAGCAGTTATGGCCAGGGGTCTTACGAGCAGTACGTC.

This clonotype was counted a few times. J is TRBJ1-2 and V is TRBV15; D unresolved. Germline V CDR1 and CDR2: LNHNV, YYDKDF (reference sequence). V was shortened by 3 bases and J by 0 bases, with 8 bases between the two germline ends. This CDR3 has 14 residues. The CDR3 DNA follows: TGTGCCACCAGCAGGGGTGACACTAACTATGGCTACACCTTC. It translates to CATSRGDTNYGYTF. The variable domain in full, completed from reference TRBV15 and TRBJ1-2, reads DAMVIQNPRYQVTQFGKPVTLSCSQTLNHNVMYWYQQKSSQAPKLLFHYYDKDFNNEADTPDNFQSRRPNTSFCFLDIRSPGLGDTAMYLCATSRGDTNYGYTFGSGTRLTVV.

The sample holds many counts of this clonotype. The rearrangement uses TRBV2 and TRBJ1-2; 12 bases are shared with TRBD1. This CDR3 is 17 amino acids long. The V segment lost 2 bases and the J segment 8 bases; nucleotides outside the gene matches: 12. Germline assignment: CDR1 SNHLY and CDR2 FYNNEI. CDR3 in DNA: TGTGCCAGCAGTGAATTAACCGGGACAGGGGGCGGTTGGGGCTACACCTTC. It specifies CASSELTGTGGGWGYTF. The whole variable domain, filled in from reference TRBV2 and TRBJ1-2, reads EPEVTQTPSHQVTQMGQEVILRCVPISNHLYFYWYRQILGQKVEFLVSFYNNEISEKSEIFDDQFSVERPDGSNFTLKIRSTKLEDSAMYFCASSELTGTGGGWGYTFGSGTRLTVV.

The CDR3 region is CASSHWTGSQETQYF. The CDR3 nucleotides read TGTGCCAGCAGTCACTGGACAGGCTCCCAAGAGACCCAGTACTTC. The chain couples TRBV6-5 to TRBJ2-5, with 7 bases aligning to TRBD1. From germline, CDR1 is MNHEY and CDR2 SVGAGI. The length of the CDR3 is 15 residues. After removal of 5 bases from V and 1 base from J, the junction contained 7 bases not matched to a gene.

This clonotype occurred a few times. This rearrangement joins TRBV27 to TRBJ2-7, with TRBD1 identical over 8 bases. This CDR3 contains 14 residues. From germline, CDR1 is MNHEY and CDR2 SMNVEV (reference sequence). The J segment lost 6 bases and the V segment lost 4 bases, leaving 8 bases of the junction unmatched. CDR3 in DNA: TGTGCCAGCAGTTCTTTCGGACAGGGCGGCGAGCAGTACTTC. Translated, it gives CASSSFGQGGEQYF.

On this clonotype: A much larger clone lies a single base off, so this may be a read error. This CDR3 is missing its conserved last phenylalanine or tryptophan, likely due to a read error. CDR3 sequence reads: CASSQANEQFL. The CDR3 region has the DNA TGTGCCAGCAGTCAAGCAAACGAGCAGTTCCTC. The chain couples TRBV12-3 or TRBV12-4 to TRBJ2-1; D unclear. The ends were cut back, 5 bases at V and 10 bases at J, with 9 bases in the middle. The CDR3 is 11 amino acids.

About this clonotype itself: This may be a read error, as it is one base from a much larger clone. V is TRBV5-1 and J is TRBJ2-7; D possibly corresponds to TRBD1 (5 bases). Deletions cut 3 bases from V and 9 bases from J, with 19 bases between. This CDR3 spans 14 amino acids. Germline V gene data show CDR1 as SGHRS and CDR2 as YFSETQ. The CDR3 nucleotides read TGCGCCAGCAGCTCGGTTTATAGGGGTCACGGGCAGTACTTC. This encodes CASSSVYRGHGQYF.

Only a few counts were recorded for this clonotype. The chain recombines TRBV15 with TRBJ2-7; 7 nucleotides match TRBD2. The trim removed 0 bases at V and 1 base at J, leaving 18 bases unmatched. The length of the CDR3 is 20 residues. Germline lookup yields CDR1 LNHNV and CDR2 YYDKDF (reference sequence). In DNA form, the CDR3 reads TGTGCCACCAGCAGAGATCGTGTTGGACCTAGCGGTCGATTATCCTACGAGCAGTACTTC. Encoded protein: CATSRDRVGPSGRLSYEQYF.

This clonotype was seen repeatedly, ten times or more. The chain is built from TRBV7-9 and TRBJ2-5, with 7 bases aligning to TRBD1. Germline loops: CDR1 SEHNR, CDR2 FQNEAQ (reference sequence). This CDR3 region has 15 residues. The V gene end was trimmed by 3 bases and the J gene end by 7 bases; junction bases not matched to a gene: 11. The CDR3 spells CASSFTGTASGTQYF. For the CDR3, the DNA is TGTGCCAGCAGCTTTACGGGGACAGCCTCGGGGACCCAGTACTTC. Full variable domain (outside the CDR3, taken from reference TRBV7-9 and TRBJ2-5): DTGVSQNPRHKITKRGQNVTFRCDPISEHNRLYWYRQTLGQGPEFLTYFQNEAQLEKSRLLSDRFSAERPKGSFSTLEIQRTEQGDSAMYLCASSFTGTASGTQYFGPGTRLLVL.

At least ten counts were recorded for this clonotype. The chain recombines TRBV20-1 with TRBJ2-3, with D unresolved. From germline, CDR1 is DFQATT and CDR2 SNEGSKA (reference sequence). The CDR3 sequence is 16 residues long. Trimming left V 6 bases short and J 3 bases short, with 22 bases between. The CDR3 DNA reads as TGCAGTGCGGAGTCGGCCACAGCTAACCCGACAGATACGCAGTATTTT. Translating gives CSAESATANPTDTQYF.

This clonotype was found many times. This sequence joins TRBV10-3 and TRBJ1-2; D uncertain. The CDR3 covers 13 residues. CDR1 and CDR2 from the germline V gene are ENHRY and SYGVKD. V lost 10 bases, J lost 3 bases, and 15 bases lay in between. In DNA form, the CDR3 reads TGTGCCACCTGGTTAGGGAGGGACTATGGCTACACCTTC. Encoded protein: CATWLGRDYGYTF.

V usage is TRBV5-6 and J usage is TRBJ1-1, with unresolved D. The CDR3 is 15 residues long. Germline V gene sequence: CDR1 SGHDT, CDR2 YYEEEE. V gave up 0 bases and J gave up 1 base, with 10 bases separating them. In DNA, the CDR3 is TGTGCCAGCAGCTTGGGGTTTCAGGAGAACACTGAAGCTTTCTTT. This encodes CASSLGFQENTEAFF.

The chain recombines TRBV11-3 with TRBJ2-1; TRBD2 matches at 7 bases. With 4 bases clipped from V and 1 base from J, the junction kept 10 bases outside the gene matches. The CDR3 loop spans 17 amino acids. Per germline, CDR1 SGHNT and CDR2 YENEEA. The CDR3: CASSSREGLPSYNEQFF. The CDR3 DNA reads TGTGCCAGCAGCTCCCGAGAGGGACTACCATCCTACAATGAGCAGTTCTTC. The whole variable domain, filled in from reference TRBV11-3 and TRBJ2-1, reads EAGVVQSPRYKIIEKKQPVAFWCNPISGHNTLYWYLQNLGQGPELLIRYENEEAVDDSQLPKDRFSAERLKGVDSTLKIQPAELGDSAVYLCASSSREGLPSYNEQFFGPGTRLTVL.

The chain employs TRBV6-2 or TRBV6-3 and TRBJ2-7; TRBD2 matches 12 bases. The CDR3 totals 17 residues. V shed 5 bases and J 3 bases; nucleotides not matched to a gene: 11. Germline-derived CDR1 and CDR2 are MNHEY and SVGEGT. CDR3 sequence: CASSTPRTSGEFYEQYV. The DNA for the CDR3 is TGTGCCAGCAGTACCCCCCGGACTAGCGGGGAGTTCTACGAGCAGTACGTC.

The chain uses TRBV19 and TRBJ2-1; 10 bases are shared with TRBD2. This CDR3 contains 15 residues. The germline V gene has CDR1 LNHDA and CDR2 SQIVND (reference sequence). With V trimmed by 2 bases and J by 8 bases, 6 bases remained unmatched. The CDR3 nucleotides read TGTGCCAGTAGTATAACAAGCGGGGGGGCTGATGAGCAGTTCTTC. Its protein is CASSITSGGADEQFF.

This clonotype was picked up a small number of times. This chain links TRBV7-2 with TRBJ1-4; TRBD1 is a possible D gene (5 bases). The V gene lost 1 base and the J gene lost 3 bases, with 15 bases spanning the gap. CDR3 length equals 17 residues. Germline CDR1 and CDR2: SGHTA and FQGNSA. CDR3 in DNA: TGTGCCAGCAGCTTAGGGCAGGGTTTAAATGCTAATGAAAAACTGTTTTTT. Amino acids: CASSLGQGLNANEKLFF.

This clonotype came up a few times. This rearrangement joins TRBV24-1 to TRBJ2-1, with 9 bases matching TRBD2. Germline CDR1 is KGHDR and CDR2 is SFDVKD. This CDR3 has 14 residues. After removal of 7 bases from V and 5 bases from J, the junction contained 5 bases not matched to a gene. The CDR3 sequence: CATRRAGGNNEQFF. Written as DNA, the CDR3 is TGTGCCACCAGGCGAGCGGGAGGAAACAATGAGCAGTTCTTC.

This clonotype was found many times. This sequence joins TRBV27 and TRBJ2-7; 7 bases are a match to TRBD1. Germline assignment: CDR1 MNHEY and CDR2 SMNVEV (reference sequence). With 0 bases clipped from V and 1 base from J, the junction kept 3 bases outside the gene matches. The CDR3 contains 15 residues. The CDR3 nucleotides are TGTGCCAGCAGTTTATCGACAGGGTATTCCTACGAGCAGTACTTC. This translates into CASSLSTGYSYEQYF.

This clonotype was counted at least ten times. The chain uses TRBV11-1 and TRBJ2-1; TRBD2 agrees at 13 bases. Germline V gives CDR1 SGHAT, CDR2 FQDESV (reference sequence). V was clipped by 4 bases and J by 4 bases; unmatched bases: 10. This CDR3 has 18 amino acids. The CDR3 region is CASSSPTSGGPAYNEQFF. The CDR3 region has the DNA TGTGCCAGCAGCTCCCCGACTAGCGGGGGGCCTGCATACAATGAGCAGTTCTTC.

The gene calls are TRBV4-1 and TRBJ2-7; 10 nucleotides line up with TRBD2. Germline assignment: CDR1 MGHRA and CDR2 YSYEKL. There are 16 residues in the CDR3. J lost 0 bases, V lost 3 bases, and 5 bases had no gene match. The CDR3 is CASSQAASGSSYEQYF. The CDR3 coding sequence is TGCGCCAGCAGCCAGGCAGCTAGCGGGAGCTCCTACGAGCAGTACTTC.

The chain uses TRBV5-1 and TRBJ2-1, with a weak D call TRBD1 (6 bases). CDR3 size: 14 residues. CDR1 and CDR2 from the germline V gene are SGHRS and YFSETQ. The ends were cut back, 4 bases at V and 4 bases at J, with 12 bases in the middle. CDR3 coding DNA: TGCGCCAGCAGCACAGGGACGCGATACAATGAGCAGTTCTTC. Protein: CASSTGTRYNEQFF.

In its sample, this clonotype was seen a few times. The junction departs from the called germline gene at one end, perhaps through a read error. V and J are TRBV5-6 and TRBJ1-3; 7 bases agree with TRBD1. This CDR3 contains 15 residues. In germline, CDR1 is SGHDT, CDR2 YYEEEE. CDR3 sequence reads: CARSSRQGSRNTIYF. CDR3 coding DNA: TGTGCCAGAAGCTCGCGACAGGGATCACGAAACACCATATATTTT.

The chain employs TRBV28 and TRBJ2-7; TRBD2 agrees at 8 bases. Germline CDR1 is MDHEN and CDR2 is SYDVKM. With 5 bases clipped from V and 4 bases from J, the junction kept 16 bases outside the gene matches. The CDR3 contains 17 residues. This chain's CDR3 is CASSPHLGWREAYEQYF. CDR3 DNA: TGTGCCAGCAGTCCCCACCTTGGATGGCGGGAGGCATACGAGCAGTACTTC.

This clonotype was detected a few times. The V and J genes are TRBV11-2 and TRBJ2-7; 11 bases are a match to TRBD2. Germline CDR1 SGHAT, CDR2 FQNNGV. The CDR3 runs 18 residues. The J segment lost 2 bases and the V segment lost 7 bases, leaving 16 bases of the junction unmatched. This CDR3 reads CASNQGSSGRAGAYEQYF. The CDR3 DNA reads as TGTGCCAGCAACCAAGGAAGTAGCGGGAGGGCGGGCGCCTACGAGCAGTACTTC.

This clonotype has a handful of counts. The chain joins TRBV12-3 or TRBV12-4 to TRBJ2-5; D is uncertain. This CDR3 has 12 amino acids. Trimming cost V 1 base and J 5 bases, with 5 bases left between them. DNA of the CDR3: TGTGCCAGCAGTTTAGGAGTTGAGACCCAGTACTTC. Translated, it gives CASSLGVETQYF.